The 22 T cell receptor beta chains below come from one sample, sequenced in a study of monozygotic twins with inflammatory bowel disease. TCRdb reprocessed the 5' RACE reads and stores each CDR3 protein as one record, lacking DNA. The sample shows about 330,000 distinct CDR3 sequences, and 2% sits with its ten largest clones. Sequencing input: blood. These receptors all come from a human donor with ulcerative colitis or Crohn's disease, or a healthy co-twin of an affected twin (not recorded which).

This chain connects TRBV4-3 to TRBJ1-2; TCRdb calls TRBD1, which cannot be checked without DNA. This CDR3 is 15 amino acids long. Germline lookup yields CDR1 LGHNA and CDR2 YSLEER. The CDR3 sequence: CASSPADRVNYGYTF.

The CDR3 loop reads CASRESEVNSPLHF. The chain employs TRBV28 and TRBJ1-6. The germline V gene has CDR1 MDHEN and CDR2 SYDVKM. The CDR3 consists of 14 residues.

The CDR3 is CASSLLAKNIQYF. The chain employs TRBV28 and TRBJ2-4. Germline assignment: CDR1 MDHEN and CDR2 SYDVKM. The CDR3 is 13 residues long.

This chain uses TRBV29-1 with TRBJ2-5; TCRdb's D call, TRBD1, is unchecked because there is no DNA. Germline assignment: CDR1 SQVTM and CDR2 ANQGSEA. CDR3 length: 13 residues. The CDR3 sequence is CSVEVNREETQYF. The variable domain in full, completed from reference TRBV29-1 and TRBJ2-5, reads SAVISQKPSRDICQRGTSLTIQCQVDSQVTMMFWYRQQPGQSLTLIATANQGSEATYESGFVIDKFPISRPNLTFSTLTVSNMSPEDSSIYLCSVEVNREETQYFGPGTRLLVL.

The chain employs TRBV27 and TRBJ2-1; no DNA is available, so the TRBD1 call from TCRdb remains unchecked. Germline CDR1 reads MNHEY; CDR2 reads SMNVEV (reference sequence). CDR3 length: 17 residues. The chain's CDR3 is CASTFNGAGGALREQFF.

The CDR3 spells CASSYSGTNFDNEQFF. The chain uses TRBV6-5 and TRBJ2-1; TCRdb indicates TRBD2, and absent DNA this call remains unverified. CDR3 length: 16 residues. Per germline, CDR1 MNHEY and CDR2 SVGAGI.

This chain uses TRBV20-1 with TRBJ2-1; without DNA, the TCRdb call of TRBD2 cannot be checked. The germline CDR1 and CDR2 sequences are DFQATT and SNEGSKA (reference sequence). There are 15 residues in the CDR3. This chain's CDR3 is CSATKLAGTYNEQFF.

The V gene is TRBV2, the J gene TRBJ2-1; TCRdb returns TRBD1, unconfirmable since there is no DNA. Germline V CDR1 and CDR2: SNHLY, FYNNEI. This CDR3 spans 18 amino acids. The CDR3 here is CASSETHPGGSVLREQFF. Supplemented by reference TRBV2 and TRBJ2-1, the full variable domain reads EPEVTQTPSHQVTQMGQEVILRCVPISNHLYFYWYRQILGQKVEFLVSFYNNEISEKSEIFDDQFSVERPDGSNFTLKIRSTKLEDSAMYFCASSETHPGGSVLREQFFGPGTRLTVL.

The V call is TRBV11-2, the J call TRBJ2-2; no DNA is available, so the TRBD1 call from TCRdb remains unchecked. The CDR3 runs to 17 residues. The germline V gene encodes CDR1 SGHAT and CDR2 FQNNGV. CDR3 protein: CASSLMADRVGTGELFF.

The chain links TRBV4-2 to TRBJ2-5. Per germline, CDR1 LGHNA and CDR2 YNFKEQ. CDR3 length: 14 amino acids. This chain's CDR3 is CASSQDRMQETQYF.

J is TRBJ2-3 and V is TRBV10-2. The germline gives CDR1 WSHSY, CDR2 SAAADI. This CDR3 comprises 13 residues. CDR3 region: CASSFDGVNTQYF.

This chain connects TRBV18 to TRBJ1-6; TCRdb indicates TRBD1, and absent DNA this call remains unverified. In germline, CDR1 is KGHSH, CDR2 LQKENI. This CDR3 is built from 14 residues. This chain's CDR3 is CASSPWDVASPLHF.

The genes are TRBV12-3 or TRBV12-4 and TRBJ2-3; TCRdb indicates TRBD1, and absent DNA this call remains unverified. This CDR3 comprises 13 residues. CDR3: CASSRTGRNSQYF.

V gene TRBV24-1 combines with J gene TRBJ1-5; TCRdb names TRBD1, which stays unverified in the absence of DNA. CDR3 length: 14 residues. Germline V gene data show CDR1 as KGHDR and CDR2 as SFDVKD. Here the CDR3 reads CATSDPGGNQPQHF.

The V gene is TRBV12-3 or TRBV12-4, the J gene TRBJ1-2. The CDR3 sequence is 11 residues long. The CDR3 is CASRKVYGYTF.

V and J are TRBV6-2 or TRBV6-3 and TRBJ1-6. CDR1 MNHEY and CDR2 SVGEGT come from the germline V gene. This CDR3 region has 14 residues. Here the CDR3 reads CASSYGFIDSPLHF.

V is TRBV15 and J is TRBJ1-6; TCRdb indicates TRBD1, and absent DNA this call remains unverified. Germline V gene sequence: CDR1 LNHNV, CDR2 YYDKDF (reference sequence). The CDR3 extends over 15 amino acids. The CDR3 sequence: CATSRMTGVNSPLHF. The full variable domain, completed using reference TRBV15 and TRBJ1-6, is DAMVIQNPRYQVTQFGKPVTLSCSQTLNHNVMYWYQQKSSQAPKLLFHYYDKDFNNEADTPDNFQSRRPNTSFCFLDIRSPGLGDTAMYLCATSRMTGVNSPLHFGNGTRLTVT.

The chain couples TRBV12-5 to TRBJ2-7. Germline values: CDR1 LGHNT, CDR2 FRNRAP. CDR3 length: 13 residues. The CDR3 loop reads CASGLYGPYEQYF.

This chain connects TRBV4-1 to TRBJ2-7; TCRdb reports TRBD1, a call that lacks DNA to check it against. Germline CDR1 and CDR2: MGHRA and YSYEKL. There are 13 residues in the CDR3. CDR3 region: CASSQVTPGEQYF.

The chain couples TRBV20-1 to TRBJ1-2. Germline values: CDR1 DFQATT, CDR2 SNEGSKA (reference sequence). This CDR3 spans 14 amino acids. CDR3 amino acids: CSARGLGWSYGYTF.

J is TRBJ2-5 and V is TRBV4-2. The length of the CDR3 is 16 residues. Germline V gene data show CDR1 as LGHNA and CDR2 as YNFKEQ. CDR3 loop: CASSQDWAGGQETQYF.

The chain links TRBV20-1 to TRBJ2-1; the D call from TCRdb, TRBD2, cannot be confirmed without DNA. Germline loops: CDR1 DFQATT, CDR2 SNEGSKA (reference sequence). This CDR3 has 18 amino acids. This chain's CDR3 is CSARVGLGLETGYNEQFF.